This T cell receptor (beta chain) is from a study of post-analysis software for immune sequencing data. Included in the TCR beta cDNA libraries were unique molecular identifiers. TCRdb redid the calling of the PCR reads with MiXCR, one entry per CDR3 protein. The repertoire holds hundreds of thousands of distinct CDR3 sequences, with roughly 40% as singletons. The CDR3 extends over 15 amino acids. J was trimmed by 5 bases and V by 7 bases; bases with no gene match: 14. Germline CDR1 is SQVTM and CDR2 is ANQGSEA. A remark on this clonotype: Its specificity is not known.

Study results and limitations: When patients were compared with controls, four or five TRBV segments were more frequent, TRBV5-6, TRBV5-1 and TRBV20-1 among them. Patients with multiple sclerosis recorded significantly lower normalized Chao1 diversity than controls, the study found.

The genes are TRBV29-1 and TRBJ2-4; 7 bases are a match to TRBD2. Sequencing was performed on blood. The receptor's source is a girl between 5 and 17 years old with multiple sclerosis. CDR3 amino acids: CSAEGWRESQNIQYF. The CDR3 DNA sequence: TGCAGCGCCGAGGGATGGCGGGAGTCCCAAAACATTCAGTACTTC.